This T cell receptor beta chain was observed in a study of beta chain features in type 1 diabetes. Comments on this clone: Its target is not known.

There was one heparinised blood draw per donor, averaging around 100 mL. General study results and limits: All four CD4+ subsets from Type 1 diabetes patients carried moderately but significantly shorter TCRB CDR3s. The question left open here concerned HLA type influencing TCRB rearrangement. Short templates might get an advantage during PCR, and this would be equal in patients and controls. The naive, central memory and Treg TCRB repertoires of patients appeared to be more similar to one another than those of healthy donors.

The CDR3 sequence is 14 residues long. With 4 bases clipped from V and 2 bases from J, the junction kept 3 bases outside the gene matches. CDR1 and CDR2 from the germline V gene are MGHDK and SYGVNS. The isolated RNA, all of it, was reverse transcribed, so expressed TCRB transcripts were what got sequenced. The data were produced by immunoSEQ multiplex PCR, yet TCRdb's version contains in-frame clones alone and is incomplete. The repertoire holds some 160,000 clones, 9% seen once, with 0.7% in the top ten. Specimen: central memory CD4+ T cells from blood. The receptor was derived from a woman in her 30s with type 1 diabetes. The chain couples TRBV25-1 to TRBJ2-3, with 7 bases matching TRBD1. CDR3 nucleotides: TGTGCCAGCAGTGTAACAGGGGTCACAGATACGCAGTATTTT. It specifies CASSVTGVTDTQYF.